This T cell receptor (beta chain) was profiled in a study of metastatic and nonmetastatic thyroid tumors. Study-wide context: The authors compared repertoires across blood and tumor or nodule tissue from malignant and benign thyroid patients. Study outcomes and limitations: It was reportedly found that TCR beta diversity was significantly higher in malignant thyroid tumors than in benign nodules, a difference seen in both blood and tumor samples.

This clone was seen only a few times. Its target is unknown. Per the study methods: A classifier for distant metastasis in papillary thyroid cancer was constructed using CDR3 differences observed across clinicopathological groups. TCRdb re-called the PCR reads with MiXCR. TCRdb, not the authors, supplied the V and J calls. The sample contains fewer than 40,000 clones, approximately 34% of which appear only once. Thyroid surgery was performed in patients who had received no treatment beforehand. CDR3 length: 14 residues. J lost 6 bases, V lost 6 bases, and 8 bases had no gene match. Germline lookup yields CDR1 MDHEN and CDR2 SYDVKM.

The sequenced sample was tumor tissue. This clonotype was sampled from a female donor with papillary thyroid cancer or a benign thyroid nodule (not recorded which). Some clones in this sample may be carry-over from other donors' samples. The rearrangement uses TRBV28 and TRBJ1-5, with 7 bases lining up with TRBD1. The CDR3 nucleotides read TGTGCCAGCAGCCCCACAGGGGAGGCTCAGCCCCAGCATTTT. As protein: CASSPTGEAQPQHF.